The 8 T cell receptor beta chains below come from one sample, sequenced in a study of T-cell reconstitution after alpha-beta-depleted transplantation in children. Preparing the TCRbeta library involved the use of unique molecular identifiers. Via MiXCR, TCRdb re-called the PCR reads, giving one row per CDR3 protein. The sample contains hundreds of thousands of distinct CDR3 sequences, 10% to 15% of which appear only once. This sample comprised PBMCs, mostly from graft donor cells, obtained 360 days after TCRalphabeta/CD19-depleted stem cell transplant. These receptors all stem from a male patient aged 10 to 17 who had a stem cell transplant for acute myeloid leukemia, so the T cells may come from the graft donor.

CDR3 DNA sequence: TGCGCCAGCAGCTTTTGGGCGGGGGAGACAGATACGCAGTATTTT. Translated: CASSFWAGETDTQYF. The chain couples TRBV5-1 to TRBJ2-3, with TRBD2 matching 7 bases. J was trimmed by 3 bases and V by 2 bases; bases with no gene match: 6. This CDR3 is built from 15 residues. CDR1 is SGHRS and CDR2 is YFSETQ in the germline V gene. Full variable domain (remainder filled in from reference TRBV5-1 and TRBJ2-3): KAGVTQTPRYLIKTRGQQVTLSCSPISGHRSVSWYQQTPGQGLQFLFEYFSETQRNKGNFPGRFSGRQFSNSRSEMNVSTLELGDSALYLCASSFWAGETDTQYFGPGTRLTVL.

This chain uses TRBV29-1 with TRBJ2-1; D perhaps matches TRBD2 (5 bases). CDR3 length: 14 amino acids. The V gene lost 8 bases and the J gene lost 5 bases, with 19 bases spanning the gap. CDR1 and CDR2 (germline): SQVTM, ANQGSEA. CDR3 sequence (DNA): TGCAGCTCGAGCGGTCCTAAGCTCCACAATGAGCAGTTCTTC. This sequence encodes CSSSGPKLHNEQFF.

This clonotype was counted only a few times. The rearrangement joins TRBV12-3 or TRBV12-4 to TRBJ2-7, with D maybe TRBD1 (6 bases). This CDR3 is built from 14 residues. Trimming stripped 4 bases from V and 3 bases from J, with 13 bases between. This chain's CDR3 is CASSSLLQGYEQYF. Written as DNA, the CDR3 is TGTGCCAGCAGTTCCCTATTACAGGGCTACGAGCAGTACTTC.

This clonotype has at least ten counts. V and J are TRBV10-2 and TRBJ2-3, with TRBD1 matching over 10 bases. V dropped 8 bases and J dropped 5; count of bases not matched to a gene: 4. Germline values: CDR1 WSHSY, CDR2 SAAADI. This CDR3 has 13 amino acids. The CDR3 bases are TGCGCCAGCGGGAGGACAGGGGGAGATACGCAGTATTTT. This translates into CASGRTGGDTQYF.

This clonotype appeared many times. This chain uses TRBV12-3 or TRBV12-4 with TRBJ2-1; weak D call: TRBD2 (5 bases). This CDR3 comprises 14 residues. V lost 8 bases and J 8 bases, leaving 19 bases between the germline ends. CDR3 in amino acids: CASDSRVRVDEQFF. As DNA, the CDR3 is TGTGCCAGCGATTCACGGGTGAGGGTGGATGAGCAGTTCTTC.

The DNA of the CDR3 is TGTGCCACCAGTGATCATGACCAGGGGGCGCGCGGCTACACCTTC. It translates to CATSDHDQGARGYTF. The chain joins TRBV24-1 to TRBJ1-2; 8 bases line up with TRBD1. The CDR3 runs to 15 residues. The germline gives CDR1 KGHDR, CDR2 SFDVKD. V lost 3 bases to trimming and J lost 8 bases; unmatched junction nucleotides: 10.

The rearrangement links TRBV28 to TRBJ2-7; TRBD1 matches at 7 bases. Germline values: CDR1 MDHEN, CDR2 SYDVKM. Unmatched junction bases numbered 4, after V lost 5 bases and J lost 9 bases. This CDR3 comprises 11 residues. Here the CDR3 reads CASSLGQAQYF. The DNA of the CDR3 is TGTGCCAGCAGTCTCGGACAGGCGCAGTACTTC. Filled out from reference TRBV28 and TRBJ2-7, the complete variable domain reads DVKVTQSSRYLVKRTGEKVFLECVQDMDHENMFWYRQDPGLGLRLIYFSYDVKMKEKGDIPEGYSVSREKKERFSLILESASTNQTSMYLCASSLGQAQYFGPGTRLTVT.

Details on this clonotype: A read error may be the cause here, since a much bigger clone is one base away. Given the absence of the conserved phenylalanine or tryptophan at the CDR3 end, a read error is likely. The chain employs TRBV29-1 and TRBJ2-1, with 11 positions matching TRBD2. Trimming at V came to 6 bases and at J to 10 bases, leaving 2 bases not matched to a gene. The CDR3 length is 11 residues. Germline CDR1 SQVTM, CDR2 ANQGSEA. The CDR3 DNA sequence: TGCAGCGTAAGACTAGCGGGAGAGCAGTTCTCC. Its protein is CSVRLAGEQFS.